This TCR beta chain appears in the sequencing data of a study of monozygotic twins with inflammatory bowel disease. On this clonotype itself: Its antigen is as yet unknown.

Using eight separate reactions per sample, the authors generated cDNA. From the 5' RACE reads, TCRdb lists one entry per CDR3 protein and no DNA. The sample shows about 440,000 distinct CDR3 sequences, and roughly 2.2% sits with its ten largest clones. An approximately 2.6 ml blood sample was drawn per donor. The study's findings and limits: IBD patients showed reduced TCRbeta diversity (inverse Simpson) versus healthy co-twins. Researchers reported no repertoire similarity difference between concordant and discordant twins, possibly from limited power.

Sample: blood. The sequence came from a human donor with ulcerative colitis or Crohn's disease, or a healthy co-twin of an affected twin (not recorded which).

The CDR3 sequence: CASSSPGPYNEQFF. The chain has TRBV7-2 and TRBJ2-1; there is no DNA to check the TCRdb D call of TRBD1. CDR1 and CDR2 (germline): SGHTA, FQGNSA. The CDR3 runs 14 residues.